The 10 T cell receptor beta chains given below trace back to one sample, sequenced in a study of blood T cell repertoires in COVID-19. Only in-frame clones appear in the TCRdb table, and some are missing; sequencing was by immunoSEQ multiplex PCR. The data hold some 59,000 clones, with 80% to 85% observed a single time. Sequenced material: peripheral blood. Source of these receptors: a young man with COVID-19, enrolled during active disease.

The chain couples TRBV15 to TRBJ2-7; the D gene is possibly TRBD1 (5 bases). The V gene's germline CDR1 is LNHNV and CDR2 YYDKDF (reference sequence). The germline V and J ends were trimmed by 1 base and 5 bases, with 15 bases remaining between them. The CDR3 runs to 15 residues. In DNA, the CDR3 is TGTGCCACCAGCAGAGGCCAGGGCCTAACCCACGAGCAGTACTTC. It yields the protein CATSRGQGLTHEQYF.

This chain links TRBV4-1 with TRBJ2-5, with 8 bases matching TRBD1. There are 17 residues in the CDR3. With V trimmed by 2 bases and J by 4 bases, 12 bases remained unmatched. Germline V gene data show CDR1 as MGHRA and CDR2 as YSYEKL. CDR3 bases: TGCGCCAGCAGCCAACTATTCGGGATGGACAGGGCAGAGACCCAGTACTTC. This gives the protein CASSQLFGMDRAETQYF.

This clone was detected only a few times. The DNA for the CDR3 is TGCGCCAGCAGTGAGTCCGCGGGAGGCTACACCTTC. Amino acid sequence: CASSESAGGYTF. This sequence joins TRBV10-1 and TRBJ1-2; D call uncertain. The CDR3 consists of 12 residues. V was cut by 0 bases and J by 8 bases, with 7 bases left in between. Germline V CDR1 and CDR2: WNHNN, SYGVQD (reference sequence).

The chain employs TRBV5-4 and TRBJ2-3; possibly TRBD1 for D (6 bases). The CDR3 spans 15 residues. The germline V and J ends were trimmed by 2 bases and 5 bases, with 15 bases remaining between them. Germline V gene data show CDR1 as SGHNT and CDR2 as YYREEE (reference sequence). DNA of the CDR3: TGTGCCAGCAGCTTACAGGGCGACGGTAGAGATACGCAGTATTTT. As protein: CASSLQGDGRDTQYF.

The rearrangement uses TRBV28 and TRBJ2-5; a weak D match, TRBD2 (6 bases). The CDR3 covers 17 residues. The germline CDR1 and CDR2 sequences are MDHEN and SYDVKM. Trimming removed 2 bases from V and 3 bases from J, with 19 bases in between. In nucleotides, the CDR3 is TGTGCCAGCAGTTTACTACTAACCGGGACTGATAAAGAGACCCAGTACTTC. This translates into CASSLLLTGTDKETQYF.

This clone has just a few counts. V gene TRBV28 combines with J gene TRBJ1-4, with 9 nucleotides matching TRBD1. Trimming removed 6 bases from V and 7 bases from J; junction bases left unmatched: 12. CDR3 length: 16 residues. Germline V gene data show CDR1 as MDHEN and CDR2 as SYDVKM. CDR3 loop: CASRRSMTGGSEKLFF. CDR3 nucleotide sequence: TGTGCCAGCAGACGATCGATGACAGGGGGGAGTGAAAAACTGTTTTTT.

This clone was seen a handful of times. The CDR3 DNA sequence: TGTGCCAGCAGCATGGGGACTAGCGGGAGTAAGTTAGGTGAGCAGTTCTTC. Encoded protein: CASSMGTSGSKLGEQFF. The V and J genes are TRBV5-4 and TRBJ2-1; 14 bases are a match to TRBD2. The CDR3 has 17 residues. The junction had 12 bases not matched to a gene; V was cut back by 4 bases and J by 9 bases. Germline CDR1 reads SGHNT; CDR2 reads YYREEE (reference sequence).

This rearrangement joins TRBV11-2 to TRBJ1-1, with D possibly being TRBD1 (5 bases). The CDR3 consists of 13 residues. V was shortened by 5 bases and J by 1 base, with 8 bases between the two germline ends. Germline V gene sequence: CDR1 SGHAT, CDR2 FQNNGV. The CDR3 bases are TGTGCCAGCAGCCAAGGACAGAACACTGAAGCTTTCTTT. Amino acids: CASSQGQNTEAFF.

The rearrangement links TRBV5-1 to TRBJ2-5; no definite D call. The CDR3 contains 15 residues. The germline V gene encodes CDR1 SGHRS and CDR2 YFSETQ. The V end was cut by 0 bases, the J end by 2 bases, with 11 bases between. The CDR3 protein is CASSLGTIQQETQYF. The CDR3 DNA follows: TGCGCCAGCAGCTTGGGAACGATTCAGCAAGAGACCCAGTACTTC.

The genes are TRBV4-2 and TRBJ2-3; TRBD2 matches at 14 bases. The CDR3 is made up of 18 amino acids. With V trimmed by 5 bases and J by 1 base, 8 bases remained unmatched. Germline V CDR1 and CDR2: LGHNA, YNFKEQ. CDR3 sequence reads: CASSSGTSGRSGTDTQYF. The DNA for the CDR3 is TGTGCCAGCAGCTCCGGGACTAGCGGGAGAAGTGGCACAGATACGCAGTATTTT.